This T cell receptor beta chain was recorded in a study of T cells after yellow fever vaccination. TCRdb recomputed calls from the 5' RACE reads with MiXCR, one row per CDR3 protein. The repertoire has 450,000 to 650,000 distinct CDR3 sequences, 20% to 25% of them found once; the top ten carry roughly a sixth. Study findings and constraints: Most clones from primary vaccination were detected again post-booster (around 95% CD4, approximately 90% CD8).

Worth noting for this clonotype: The antigen is not known. Being one base from a much bigger clone, this may be a read error.

The receptor was derived from a man aged 18 to 30 who received the YFV17D yellow fever vaccine. This specimen was PBMCs, taken approximately 20 days after the first yellow fever vaccination.

The CDR3 DNA sequence: TGCGCCAGCAGCTTTCTAGCGGAACAAGAGACCCAGTACTTC. Its translation is CASSFLAEQETQYF. This sequence joins TRBV5-1 and TRBJ2-5; 7 bases match TRBD2. Germline V lookup: CDR1 SGHRS, CDR2 YFSETQ. With 2 bases clipped from V and 2 bases from J, the junction kept 3 bases outside the gene matches. The CDR3 is 14 amino acids.